Below, 28 T cell receptor beta chains from the same sample are listed, as sequenced in a study of shared clonotypes between healthy human individuals. Sequenced by immunoSEQ multiplex PCR; TCRdb stores in-frame clones only, minus some. The table has a few million clones, approximately 93% seen once. The sequencing input was naive CD4+ T cells from PBMCs. Indicated subset: CD45RA+ positively selected. These receptors were obtained from a man aged 18 to 29 in good health. Some clones in this sample may be carry-over from other donors' samples.

The rearrangement uses TRBV18 and TRBJ2-1, with 10 bases aligning to TRBD2. The CDR3 covers 19 residues. After removal of 2 bases from V and 4 bases from J, the junction contained 14 bases not matched to a gene. From germline, CDR1 is KGHSH and CDR2 LQKENI. The CDR3: CASSPDELSGRELYNEQFF. The CDR3 nucleotides are TGTGCCAGCTCACCAGACGAGCTAAGCGGGAGGGAGCTTTACAATGAGCAGTTCTTC.

This chain links TRBV5-1 with TRBJ2-7; TRBD1 or TRBD2 may be the D gene (5 bases each). The CDR3 is made up of 14 amino acids. The V gene's germline CDR1 is SGHRS and CDR2 YFSETQ. Trimming took off 0 bases at V and 3 bases at J, with 10 bases between the two ends. For the CDR3, the DNA is TGCGCCAGCAGCTTGGCAGGGAGAGACTACGAGCAGTACTTC. Its translation is CASSLAGRDYEQYF. The full variable domain, completed using reference TRBV5-1 and TRBJ2-7, is KAGVTQTPRYLIKTRGQQVTLSCSPISGHRSVSWYQQTPGQGLQFLFEYFSETQRNKGNFPGRFSGRQFSNSRSEMNVSTLELGDSALYLCASSLAGRDYEQYFGPGTRLTVT.

This sequence joins TRBV7-6 and TRBJ2-1, with 7 bases matching TRBD2. Trimming at V came to 5 bases and at J to 8 bases, leaving 12 bases not matched to a gene. The CDR3 extends over 15 amino acids. Germline CDR1 reads SGHVS; CDR2 reads FNYEAQ. The DNA of the CDR3 is TGTGCCAGCAGCCGGGGCGTGGGAGGGATAGATGAGCAGTTCTTC. Translated: CASSRGVGGIDEQFF.

The chain couples TRBV7-9 to TRBJ2-7; no clear D gene. Looked up from germline, CDR1 is SEHNR and CDR2 is FQNEAQ (reference sequence). Trimming took 4 bases from V and 1 from J, leaving 20 bases between them. This CDR3 contains 17 residues. CDR3 DNA: TGTGCCAGCAGCTCGGAGTATTACCACACTCCTTCCTACGAGCAGTACTTC. This translates into CASSSEYYHTPSYEQYF.

The chain combines TRBV6-5 with TRBJ2-4, with a tentative D call TRBD1 (6 bases). Germline V CDR1 and CDR2: MNHEY, SVGAGI. The CDR3 length is 15 residues. The V gene lost 2 bases and the J gene lost 3 bases, with 11 bases spanning the gap. The CDR3 nucleotides read TGTGCCAGCAGTTACCCCGGACAGAACAAAAACATTCAGTACTTC. Amino acid sequence: CASSYPGQNKNIQYF.

This clone occurred once. V usage is TRBV5-1 and J usage is TRBJ2-2, with unresolved D. CDR1 and CDR2 (germline): SGHRS, YFSETQ. The CDR3 totals 13 residues. V was shortened by 2 bases and J by 6 bases, with 8 bases between the two germline ends. CDR3 sequence reads: CASSLSSAGELFF. The CDR3 region has the DNA TGCGCCAGCAGCTTAAGTAGTGCCGGGGAGCTGTTTTTT.

The J gene is TRBJ1-5, the V gene TRBV5-1, with a possible D match to TRBD1 (5 bases). The germline V gene encodes CDR1 SGHRS and CDR2 YFSETQ. Trimming pared 5 bases from V and 4 bases from J, leaving 19 bases between. The CDR3 has 16 amino acids. The CDR3 DNA reads TGCGCCAGCAGTTCCCTCCCGCGGGGGGGAAATCAGCCCCAGCATTTT. This gives the protein CASSSLPRGGNQPQHF.

Details on this clone: Other DNA variants within this sample encode the same CDR3. This sequence joins TRBV5-1 and TRBJ2-5, with D possibly matching TRBD2 (5 bases). V was trimmed by 2 bases and J by 5 bases, leaving 10 bases between them. The CDR3 is made up of 13 amino acids. Germline CDR1 SGHRS, CDR2 YFSETQ. In nucleotides, the CDR3 is TGCGCCAGCAGCTTAGGACTTGGGGAGACCCAGTACTTC. Protein: CASSLGLGETQYF.

The V call is TRBV5-6, the J call TRBJ2-4, with TRBD2 matching over 13 bases. The V gene's germline CDR1 is SGHDT and CDR2 YYEEEE. The CDR3 is 16 amino acids. V lost 4 bases and J lost 6; bases outside the gene matches: 7. The DNA of the CDR3 is TGTGCCAGCAGCCCTGGACTAGCGGGAGAGGGAAACATTCAGTACTTC. It codes for CASSPGLAGEGNIQYF.

The rearrangement links TRBV28 to TRBJ1-2, with TRBD1 identical over 12 bases. Germline V lookup: CDR1 MDHEN, CDR2 SYDVKM. With V trimmed by 5 bases and J by 4 bases, 14 bases remained unmatched. There are 18 residues in the CDR3. Written as DNA, the CDR3 is TGTGCCAGCAGTCTGATGGGGACAGGGGGCGCTAGGGGCTATGGCTACACCTTC. Amino acids: CASSLMGTGGARGYGYTF.

CDR3 region: CASSPLGLAVNEQFF. CDR3 in DNA: TGCGCCAGCAGCCCCCTGGGACTAGCAGTCAATGAGCAGTTCTTC. The J gene is TRBJ2-1, the V gene TRBV4-1; 9 bases agree with TRBD2. The trim removed 4 bases at V and 6 bases at J, leaving 7 bases unmatched. The germline V gene has CDR1 MGHRA and CDR2 YSYEKL. The CDR3 totals 15 residues.

The rearrangement links TRBV28 to TRBJ2-7, with TRBD2 matching over 10 bases. The germline V gene encodes CDR1 MDHEN and CDR2 SYDVKM. V was pared by 8 bases and J by 7 bases, with 23 bases of the junction left unmatched. The CDR3 sequence is 18 residues long. The CDR3 spells CASLGPRVQREGRSEQYF. Written as DNA, the CDR3 is TGTGCCAGCCTAGGGCCCAGGGTTCAGCGGGAGGGCCGAAGTGAGCAGTACTTC.

J is TRBJ2-2 and V is TRBV12-5; D is ambiguous. The CDR3 covers 12 residues. Germline lookup yields CDR1 LGHNT and CDR2 FRNRAP. Deletions cut 2 bases from V and 7 bases from J, with 5 bases between. The CDR3 loop reads CASGLLGGELFF. Here the CDR3 DNA reads TGTGCTAGTGGTTTGCTGGGCGGGGAGCTGTTTTTT.

This sequence joins TRBV5-1 and TRBJ2-5; TRBD1 matches 7 bases. The CDR3 covers 16 residues. With 4 bases clipped from V and 3 bases from J, the junction kept 12 bases outside the gene matches. The germline CDR1 and CDR2 sequences are SGHRS and YFSETQ. The CDR3 DNA follows: TGCGCCAGCAGCCCGGACAGGTCAAGCCTAGAAGAGACCCAGTACTTC. Its translation: CASSPDRSSLEETQYF.

This chain joins TRBV9 and TRBJ2-5, with TRBD1 matching over 8 bases. CDR1 is SGDLS, CDR2 YYNGEE, per germline. V lost 4 bases to trimming and J lost 9 bases; unmatched junction nucleotides: 14. The CDR3 has 15 amino acids. The CDR3 protein is CASSPRDRPPAAQYF. CDR3 DNA: TGTGCCAGCAGCCCCCGGGACAGGCCCCCGGCGGCCCAGTACTTC. Based on the CDR3 plus reference TRBV9 and TRBJ2-5, the full variable domain is DSGVTQTPKHLITATGQRVTLRCSPRSGDLSVYWYQQSLDQGLQFLIQYYNGEERAKGNILERFSAQQFPDLHSELNLSSLELGDSALYFCASSPRDRPPAAQYFGPGTRLLVL.

The chain employs TRBV7-7 and TRBJ2-1; 10 bases match TRBD2. The CDR3 spans 14 residues. Germline assignment: CDR1 SSHAT and CDR2 FNYEAQ (reference sequence). The ends lost 2 bases at V and 15 bases at J; junction bases unmatched: 10. The CDR3, as DNA: TGTGCCAGCAGCTTATTCCTAGCGGGAGACTTGAGGTTCTTC. This codes for CASSLFLAGDLRFF.

With regard to this clone: Other DNA sequences of this sample code for an identical CDR3. The chain is built from TRBV10-2 and TRBJ2-5; D not certain. The germline V and J ends were trimmed by 2 bases and 5 bases, with 3 bases remaining between them. The germline V gene has CDR1 WSHSY and CDR2 SAAADI. The CDR3 spans 11 residues. The CDR3 nucleotides are TGCGCCAGCAGTGAGAGGGAGACCCAGTACTTC. Its protein product is CASSERETQYF.

Notes on this clone: At the DNA level, this CDR3 is encoded by other sequences in the same sample as well. J is TRBJ2-7 and V is TRBV15, with TRBD2 matching over 7 bases. CDR1 LNHNV and CDR2 YYDKDF come from the germline V gene (reference sequence). The CDR3 contains 14 residues. V trimming: 3 bases; J trimming: 4 bases; junction bases outside the gene matches: 6. CDR3 sequence (DNA): TGTGCCACCAGCAGGGGGGGGGACTCATACGAGCAGTACTTC. As protein: CATSRGGDSYEQYF.

A few counts support this clone. V gene TRBV21-1 combines with J gene TRBJ2-2; no DNA check was done on the table's D call, TRBD1. TRBV21-1 is tagged as a pseudogene. This CDR3 spans 12 amino acids. The CDR3 sequence is CASRQGAGELFF. Written as DNA, the CDR3 is TGTGCCAGCAGACAGGGGGCCGGGGAGCTGTTTTTT.

The rearrangement uses TRBV13 and TRBJ1-5; TRBD1 is a possible D gene (6 bases). The germline V gene encodes CDR1 PRHDT and CDR2 FYEKMQ (reference sequence). Trimming took off 3 bases at V and 5 bases at J, with 17 bases between the two ends. The CDR3 runs 16 residues. In DNA, the CDR3 is TGTGCCAGCAGCTTGAGCGGGGGGCGCTGGGATCAGCCCCAGCATTTT. This codes for CASSLSGGRWDQPQHF. Filled out from reference TRBV13 and TRBJ1-5, the complete variable domain reads AAGVIQSPRHLIKEKRETATLKCYPIPRHDTVYWYQQGPGQDPQFLISFYEKMQSDKGSIPDRFSAQQFSDYHSELNMSSLELGDSALYFCASSLSGGRWDQPQHFGDGTRLSIL.

CDR3 protein: CASSFGGGAAQPQHF. The CDR3 DNA sequence: TGTGCCAGCAGCTTTGGTGGGGGCGCCGCTCAGCCCCAGCATTTT. This sequence joins TRBV5-8 and TRBJ1-5; the D gene is possibly TRBD1 (6 bases). The V gene lost 2 bases and the J gene lost 6 bases, with 15 bases spanning the gap. The CDR3 runs 15 residues. The germline gives CDR1 SGHTS, CDR2 YDEGEE.

This chain uses TRBV19 with TRBJ1-2; possibly TRBD1 for D (5 bases). CDR3 size: 13 residues. CDR1 LNHDA and CDR2 SQIVND come from the germline V gene (reference sequence). V gave up 5 bases and J gave up 3 bases, with 10 bases separating them. CDR3 nucleotide sequence: TGTGCCAGTAGTCCCACCAGGGACTATGGCTACACCTTC. The encoded protein is CASSPTRDYGYTF.

This chain uses TRBV2 with TRBJ1-3, with D unresolved. Germline CDR1 reads SNHLY; CDR2 reads FYNNEI. This CDR3 region has 15 residues. V gave up 2 bases and J gave up 2 bases, with 10 bases separating them. CDR3 residues: CASSESGGTGNTIYF. The CDR3 nucleotides read TGTGCCAGCAGTGAAAGCGGCGGGACTGGAAACACCATATATTTT.

V usage is TRBV14 and J usage is TRBJ2-6; D might be TRBD1 (5 bases). This CDR3 is built from 17 residues. Per the germline V gene, CDR1 is SGHDN and CDR2 is FVKESK. Trimming left V 0 bases short and J 0 bases short, with 9 bases between. The DNA of the CDR3 is TGTGCCAGCAGCCAAGATAGGGGCCTCTCTGGGGCCAACGTCCTGACTTTC. Translated, it gives CASSQDRGLSGANVLTF. The entire variable domain, with the rest obtained from reference TRBV14 and TRBJ2-6, is as follows: EAGVTQFPSHSVIEKGQTVTLRCDPISGHDNLYWYRRVMGKEIKFLLHFVKESKQDESGMPNNRFLAERTGGTYSTLKVQPAELEDSGVYFCASSQDRGLSGANVLTFGAGSRLTVL.

The chain links TRBV7-8 to TRBJ1-5, with D unclear. Germline CDR1 and CDR2: SGHVS and FQNEAQ. Trimming stripped 3 bases from V and 4 bases from J, with 13 bases between. This CDR3 region has 15 residues. The CDR3 DNA follows: TGTGCCAGCAGCTTCGGTAGTTCGGTAAATCAGCCCCAGCATTTT. Protein: CASSFGSSVNQPQHF.

The rearrangement uses TRBV11-2 and TRBJ1-3; TRBD1 matches 8 bases. The CDR3 spans 18 residues. The V gene end was trimmed by 0 bases and the J gene end by 0 bases; junction bases not matched to a gene: 7. Germline values: CDR1 SGHAT, CDR2 FQNNGV. The DNA for the CDR3 is TGTGCCAGCAGCTTAGATGGGGACAGGTCCAGCTCTGGAAACACCATATATTTT. This sequence encodes CASSLDGDRSSSGNTIYF.

The V gene is TRBV4-2, the J gene TRBJ2-1; TRBD2 matches at 15 bases. Germline V CDR1 and CDR2: LGHNA, YNFKEQ. The CDR3 consists of 16 residues. The J segment lost 5 bases and the V segment lost 4 bases, leaving 3 bases of the junction unmatched. CDR3 coding DNA: TGTGCCAGCAGCCCCGGGACTAGCGGGAGGAACAATGAGCAGTTCTTC. Encoded protein: CASSPGTSGRNNEQFF.

V gene TRBV7-8 combines with J gene TRBJ1-2; maybe TRBD1 (5 bases). The CDR3 has 15 residues. Deletions cut 3 bases from V and 8 bases from J, with 19 bases between. The germline V gene encodes CDR1 SGHVS and CDR2 FQNEAQ. CDR3 protein: CASSFMGRGIQGYTF. The CDR3 nucleotides are TGTGCCAGCAGCTTTATGGGGCGGGGGATTCAGGGCTACACCTTC.